What follows describes a single TCR beta chain. Some clones are missing from TCRdb's copy, which holds only in-frame ones; the method was immunoSEQ multiplex PCR. The sample yields more than 95,000 clones, around 86% seen once. Time point denoted: peripheral blood 6 weeks after treatment start. This entry belongs to a study of PD-L1 blockade in urothelial cancer. Germline CDR1 and CDR2: MNHNS and SASEGT. CDR3 length: 12 residues. Trimming stripped 3 bases from V and 7 bases from J, with 8 bases between. Sample: PBMCs, taken around atezolizumab (anti-PD-L1) treatment. The source is a man aged 45 to 65 with urothelial cancer. The chain couples TRBV6-1 to TRBJ2-3; unclear D gene. CDR3 residues: CASSDKSHTQYF. DNA for the CDR3: TGTGCCAGCAGTGATAAGAGCCATACGCAGTATTTT.